Following are 30 T cell receptor beta chains from one sample sequenced in a study of siplizumab effects on memory and regulatory T cells. TCRdb's copy holds only in-frame clones and misses some; the assay was immunoSEQ multiplex PCR. The sample lists about 110,000 clones; approximately 90% were seen once. Specimen: Tregs sorted from blood. These receptors came from a human donor in good health.

The rearrangement uses TRBV5-1 and TRBJ2-5; 8 bases are a match to TRBD1. This CDR3 comprises 14 residues. Germline loops: CDR1 SGHRS, CDR2 YFSETQ. V was clipped by 3 bases and J by 2 bases; unmatched bases: 3. In DNA, the CDR3 is TGCGCCAGCAGCTCTGGGGACAGGCAAGAGACCCAGTACTTC. This sequence encodes CASSSGDRQETQYF.

The CDR3 sequence: CASSSDAYEQYF. CDR3 nucleotide sequence: TGTGCCAGCAGTTCTGATGCCTACGAGCAGTACTTC. This sequence joins TRBV2 and TRBJ2-7; no firm D call. The germline gives CDR1 SNHLY, CDR2 FYNNEI. Trimming left V 5 bases short and J 2 bases short, with 7 bases between. The CDR3 has 12 residues.

The J gene is TRBJ1-1, the V gene TRBV14, with unresolved D. This CDR3 spans 19 amino acids. The V end was cut by 4 bases, the J end by 1 base, with 25 bases between. Germline V lookup: CDR1 SGHDN, CDR2 FVKESK. Here the CDR3 reads CASSPRRKSNTIWNTEAFF. The CDR3 DNA sequence: TGTGCCAGCAGCCCTAGGCGGAAGTCGAACACCATATGGAACACTGAAGCTTTCTTT. The variable domain in full, with the rest retrieved from reference TRBV14 and TRBJ1-1, is EAGVTQFPSHSVIEKGQTVTLRCDPISGHDNLYWYRRVMGKEIKFLLHFVKESKQDESGMPNNRFLAERTGGTYSTLKVQPAELEDSGVYFCASSPRRKSNTIWNTEAFFGQGTRLTVV.

The J gene is TRBJ1-5, the V gene TRBV19; D is undetermined. The CDR3 consists of 14 residues. Deletions cut 3 bases from V and 7 bases from J, with 13 bases between. Germline assignment: CDR1 LNHDA and CDR2 SQIVND (reference sequence). The CDR3: CASSMKSPQQPQHF. Written as DNA, the CDR3 is TGTGCCAGTAGTATGAAGTCGCCGCAACAGCCCCAGCATTTT.

This chain uses TRBV7-2 with TRBJ1-5; possibly TRBD1 for D (5 bases). The CDR3 sequence is 13 residues long. Trimming left V 5 bases short and J 6 bases short, with 11 bases between. Germline loops: CDR1 SGHTA, CDR2 FQGNSA. CDR3 DNA: TGTGCCAGCAGCCAGTCAGGGAGTCAGCCCCAGCATTTT. It is translated as CASSQSGSQPQHF.

The rearrangement joins TRBV6-5 to TRBJ2-1, with D perhaps matching TRBD1 or TRBD2 (6 bases each). Trimming stripped 6 bases from V and 7 bases from J, with 13 bases between. The germline CDR1 and CDR2 sequences are MNHEY and SVGAGI. This CDR3 contains 13 residues. The CDR3 sequence is CASRATGGNEQFF. The CDR3 bases are TGTGCCAGCAGGGCGACAGGAGGGAATGAGCAGTTCTTC.

V and J are TRBV10-1 and TRBJ2-2; 7 bases fit TRBD2. Germline values: CDR1 WNHNN, CDR2 SYGVQD (reference sequence). Losses at the gene ends were 8 bases for V and 0 bases for J; bases not matched to a gene: 0. The CDR3 length is 13 residues. The CDR3 reads CASGRANTGELFF. The CDR3 coding sequence is TGCGCCAGCGGGAGGGCGAACACCGGGGAGCTGTTTTTT.

The J gene is TRBJ1-1, the V gene TRBV4-2; possibly TRBD1 for D (6 bases). V dropped 1 base and J dropped 4 bases, with 13 bases sitting between them. The CDR3 length is 15 residues. Germline values: CDR1 LGHNA, CDR2 YNFKEQ. The CDR3 spells CASSQVAGASTEAFF. DNA of the CDR3: TGTGCCAGCAGCCAAGTCGCGGGGGCGAGCACTGAAGCTTTCTTT.

The CDR3 region is CASSQDSRVIEAFF. CDR3 nucleotide sequence: TGTGCCAGCAGCCAGGACAGTCGCGTCATTGAAGCTTTCTTT. The V and J genes are TRBV7-9 and TRBJ1-1, with TRBD1 as a possible D gene (6 bases). CDR3 length equals 14 residues. From germline, CDR1 is SEHNR and CDR2 FQNEAQ (reference sequence). Trimming stripped 5 bases from V and 7 bases from J, with 17 bases between.

CDR3 sequence: CASSLALGVETQYF. For the CDR3, the DNA is TGCGCCAGCAGCTTGGCTTTGGGGGTCGAGACCCAGTACTTC. This chain links TRBV5-1 with TRBJ2-5; TRBD1 or TRBD2 may be the D gene (5 bases each). Trimming stripped 0 bases from V and 5 bases from J, with 11 bases between. Germline V CDR1 and CDR2: SGHRS, YFSETQ. CDR3 length: 14 residues.

The J gene is TRBJ2-7, the V gene TRBV6-1, with 9 bases lining up with TRBD1. This CDR3 is built from 14 residues. V was pared by 7 bases and J by 2 bases, with 6 bases of the junction left unmatched. Germline values: CDR1 MNHNS, CDR2 SASEGT. The CDR3 spells CASKPGQGTYEQYF. The CDR3 DNA reads as TGTGCCAGCAAACCGGGACAGGGAACCTACGAGCAGTACTTC.

The rearrangement joins TRBV6-5 to TRBJ2-1; perhaps TRBD1 as D (5 bases). The CDR3 has 15 amino acids. Germline CDR1 and CDR2: MNHEY and SVGAGI. With 6 bases removed from V and 7 bases from J, the gap between germline ends came to 19 bases. CDR3 in amino acids: CASRSQGRLQNEQFF. The CDR3 DNA reads as TGTGCCAGCAGGTCCCAGGGCAGACTCCAGAATGAGCAGTTCTTC.

The V gene is TRBV6-6, the J gene TRBJ2-7; D perhaps matches TRBD1 (6 bases). The germline gives CDR1 MNHNY, CDR2 SVGAGI (reference sequence). Trimming cost V 2 bases and J 2 bases, with 10 bases left between them. The CDR3 is made up of 14 amino acids. The CDR3 loop reads CASSYGTYTYEQYF. The CDR3 DNA reads as TGTGCCAGCAGTTACGGGACATATACCTACGAGCAGTACTTC.

Of note for this clone: The sample has other DNA sequences that encode this CDR3 too. V usage is TRBV12-5 and J usage is TRBJ2-7; D gene unclear. There are 11 residues in the CDR3. Germline loops: CDR1 LGHNT, CDR2 FRNRAP. The ends were cut back, 6 bases at V and 4 bases at J, with 7 bases in the middle. CDR3 sequence reads: CASGLRYEQYF. The CDR3 DNA is TGTGCTAGTGGACTCCGATACGAGCAGTACTTC. Full variable domain (rest looked up from reference TRBV12-5 and TRBJ2-7): DARVTQTPRHKVTEMGQEVTMRCQPILGHNTVFWYRQTMMQGLELLAYFRNRAPLDDSGMPKDRFSAEMPDATLATLKIQPSEPRDSAVYFCASGLRYEQYFGPGTRLTVT.

The chain links TRBV27 to TRBJ2-5; unclear D gene. The ends were cut back, 3 bases at V and 4 bases at J, with 3 bases in the middle. The CDR3 is 11 residues long. The V gene's germline CDR1 is MNHEY and CDR2 SMNVEV (reference sequence). The CDR3 is CASSFAETQYF. The CDR3 DNA reads TGTGCCAGCAGTTTTGCAGAGACCCAGTACTTC.

This rearrangement joins TRBV4-1 to TRBJ2-4; 7 bases line up with TRBD2. The germline gives CDR1 MGHRA, CDR2 YSYEKL. The CDR3 has 20 amino acids. J lost 0 bases, V lost 4 bases, and 18 bases had no gene match. CDR3 amino acids: CASSLYPNIAGDLAKNIQYF. The CDR3 bases are TGCGCCAGCAGCCTGTACCCCAACATAGCGGGCGATTTAGCCAAAAACATTCAGTACTTC.

The chain uses TRBV6-1 and TRBJ2-2; D gene uncertain. V was shortened by 8 bases and J by 6 bases, with 7 bases between the two germline ends. The CDR3 extends over 11 amino acids. Germline CDR1 reads MNHNS; CDR2 reads SASEGT. CDR3 bases: TGTGCCAGCGGGAAGGCCGGGGAGCTGTTTTTT. Translated: CASGKAGELFF.

V is TRBV29-1 and J is TRBJ1-5, with 8 bases fitting TRBD1. V was pared by 6 bases and J by 5 bases, with 3 bases of the junction left unmatched. The CDR3 runs to 12 residues. Germline V gene sequence: CDR1 SQVTM, CDR2 ANQGSEA. The CDR3 here is CSVGQGDQPQHF. CDR3 nucleotide sequence: TGCAGCGTCGGACAGGGCGATCAGCCCCAGCATTTT.

The table lists this clone with a count of one. This chain joins TRBV5-4 and TRBJ1-2, with D possibly TRBD1 on 5 matching bases. Deletions cut 3 bases from V and 2 bases from J, with 17 bases between. This CDR3 spans 16 amino acids. Germline V gene sequence: CDR1 SGHNT, CDR2 YYREEE (reference sequence). CDR3 sequence reads: CASSSRATGWNYGYTF. For the CDR3, the DNA is TGTGCCAGCAGCTCCAGAGCTACAGGATGGAACTATGGCTACACCTTC.

The chain couples TRBV19 to TRBJ2-1, with 8 bases lining up with TRBD1. After removal of 3 bases from V and 5 bases from J, the junction contained 3 bases not matched to a gene. Germline V gene sequence: CDR1 LNHDA, CDR2 SQIVND (reference sequence). There are 14 residues in the CDR3. The CDR3 loop reads CASSIQGANNEQFF. The CDR3 coding sequence is TGTGCCAGTAGTATCCAGGGGGCTAACAATGAGCAGTTCTTC.

This chain connects TRBV6-1 to TRBJ1-1; 7 nucleotides align to TRBD1. This CDR3 is built from 16 residues. V was clipped by 1 base and J by 4 bases; unmatched bases: 9. Germline CDR1 MNHNS, CDR2 SASEGT. The CDR3 is CASSEDQGVRITEAFF. CDR3 in DNA: TGTGCCAGCAGTGAAGACCAGGGGGTGCGCATCACTGAAGCTTTCTTT.

The rearrangement links TRBV6-5 to TRBJ2-3; either TRBD1 or TRBD2 may supply D (5 bases each). This CDR3 has 11 residues. V was clipped by 11 bases and J by 6 bases, with 12 bases between them. CDR1 and CDR2 from the germline V gene are MNHEY and SVGAGI. CDR3 residues: CAGGLADTQYF. As DNA, the CDR3 is TGTGCCGGGGGATTAGCGGATACGCAGTATTTT.

This clone was observed a single time. The CDR3 nucleotides are TGCGCCAGCAGCTCGTGGGGGAGCCCTGAAGCTTTCTTT. Translated: CASSSWGSPEAFF. The chain carries TRBV5-1 and TRBJ1-1, with TRBD1 as a possible D gene (5 bases). V was trimmed by 3 bases and J by 6 bases, leaving 12 bases between them. CDR3 size: 13 residues. Germline V gives CDR1 SGHRS, CDR2 YFSETQ.

For this clone: This CDR3 is also generated by other DNA sequences in the sample. The CDR3 DNA sequence: TGTGCCAGCAGCTTAGCCTCCGGGTCCTACAATGAGCAGTTCTTC. Translating gives CASSLASGSYNEQFF. The chain joins TRBV11-3 to TRBJ2-1; D not resolved. Germline-derived CDR1 and CDR2 are SGHNT and YENEEA. The CDR3 is 15 amino acids. Trimming shortened V by 1 base and J by 1 base, and 8 bases separated the two germline ends.

Details on this clone: The same CDR3 can be traced to other DNA sequences in this sample. This sequence joins TRBV11-2 and TRBJ2-5; D gene unclear. CDR3 size: 11 residues. The V gene's germline CDR1 is SGHAT and CDR2 FQNNGV. The V and J ends lost 5 bases and 5 bases respectively, with 6 bases between them. The CDR3 DNA follows: TGTGCCAGCAGCCTCGGGGAGACCCAGTACTTC. This sequence encodes CASSLGETQYF.

This chain joins TRBV7-9 and TRBJ2-1; a possible D gene is TRBD2 (6 bases). Germline assignment: CDR1 SEHNR and CDR2 FQNEAQ (reference sequence). CDR3 size: 13 residues. V was trimmed by 9 bases and J by 5 bases, leaving 14 bases between them. For the CDR3, the DNA is TGTGCCAGGTCAACAACGGGGGACAATGAGCAGTTCTTC. This gives the protein CARSTTGDNEQFF.

The gene calls are TRBV6-1 and TRBJ2-5; 11 positions agree with TRBD2. Germline CDR1 and CDR2: MNHNS and SASEGT. This CDR3 comprises 16 residues. With 4 bases clipped from V and 5 bases from J, the junction kept 9 bases outside the gene matches. This CDR3 reads CASSAVGIAGGETQYF. The DNA of the CDR3 is TGTGCCAGCAGTGCTGTTGGAATAGCGGGGGGGGAGACCCAGTACTTC.

Worth noting for this clone: Additional DNA sequences in this sample encode the identical CDR3. The genes are TRBV19 and TRBJ2-5, with D perhaps TRBD1 or TRBD2 (6 bases each). V was clipped by 5 bases and J by 5 bases, with 12 bases between them. Germline CDR1 and CDR2: LNHDA and SQIVND (reference sequence). The CDR3 is made up of 13 amino acids. CDR3 bases: TGTGCCAGTAGTGGGGGGCGCGGGGAGACCCAGTACTTC. The encoded protein is CASSGGRGETQYF.

The chain couples TRBV29-1 to TRBJ2-2; perhaps TRBD2 as D (6 bases). Germline V gene sequence: CDR1 SQVTM, CDR2 ANQGSEA. The ends were cut back, 4 bases at V and 1 base at J, with 10 bases in the middle. CDR3 size: 14 residues. The CDR3 is CSVVAGGNTGELFF. The CDR3 coding sequence is TGCAGCGTTGTCGCCGGGGGGAACACCGGGGAGCTGTTTTTT.

V usage is TRBV11-2 and J usage is TRBJ2-3, with D perhaps matching TRBD1 (5 bases). The CDR3 spans 15 residues. CDR1 SGHAT and CDR2 FQNNGV come from the germline V gene. Deletions cut 2 bases from V and 3 bases from J, with 12 bases between. The CDR3 region has the DNA TGTGCCAGCAGCTTATCAGACAGCGCAACAGATACGCAGTATTTT. It specifies CASSLSDSATDTQYF. Full variable domain (outside the CDR3, taken from reference TRBV11-2 and TRBJ2-3): EAGVAQSPRYKIIEKRQSVAFWCNPISGHATLYWYQQILGQGPKLLIQFQNNGVVDDSQLPKDRFSAERLKGVDSTLKIQPAKLEDSAVYLCASSLSDSATDTQYFGPGTRLTVL.